These 16 T cell receptor beta chains were all obtained from the same sample, sequenced in a study of T cell responses to AZD1222 COVID-19 vaccine. Profiled with immunoSEQ multiplex PCR; TCRdb holds only in-frame clones, not every one. The table records about 120,000 clones, about 90% of them present only once. The starting material was peripheral blood, obtained on day 0 of AZD1222 vaccination. The origin of the receptors is an adult in good health.

The rearrangement links TRBV10-1 to TRBJ1-1; D perhaps matches TRBD1 (5 bases). In germline, CDR1 is WNHNN, CDR2 SYGVQD (reference sequence). Between the trimmed V and J ends, which lost 0 bases and 5 bases, there was a span of 16 bases. The CDR3 contains 16 residues. The CDR3 spells CASSESSSGGGTEAFF. DNA for the CDR3: TGCGCCAGCAGTGAGTCGAGTAGTGGGGGAGGAACTGAAGCTTTCTTT.

The chain uses TRBV2 and TRBJ1-2; TRBD1 might be the D (5 bases). Germline CDR1 SNHLY, CDR2 FYNNEI. CDR3 length: 15 amino acids. V was shortened by 4 bases and J by 0 bases, with 12 bases between the two germline ends. The CDR3 DNA reads TGTGCCAGCAGTGCGTCAGGGACTGCTAACTATGGCTACACCTTC. Amino acids: CASSASGTANYGYTF.

The V gene is TRBV28, the J gene TRBJ2-2; the match to TRBD2 covers 9 bases. Germline V gene lookup returns CDR1 MDHEN and CDR2 SYDVKM. V was pared by 7 bases and J by 2 bases, with 5 bases of the junction left unmatched. There are 15 residues in the CDR3. The CDR3 DNA follows: TGTGCCAGCAAAGGCGGGGGGGCCAACACCGGGGAGCTGTTTTTT. This codes for CASKGGGANTGELFF.

The chain links TRBV5-1 to TRBJ2-4; TRBD2 matches 13 bases. V shed 3 bases, J shed 7 bases, and the junction held 10 bases outside the gene matches. This CDR3 has 17 amino acids. The germline V gene encodes CDR1 SGHRS and CDR2 YFSETQ. The CDR3: CASSSSGTSGAGNIQYF. The CDR3 DNA sequence: TGCGCCAGCAGCTCCTCCGGGACTAGCGGGGCGGGGAACATTCAGTACTTC.

This clone was recorded once. The J gene is TRBJ2-7, the V gene TRBV18, with 8 bases identical to TRBD1. This CDR3 has 15 residues. CDR1 and CDR2 from the germline V gene are KGHSH and LQKENI. Trimming took 4 bases from V and 1 from J; bases not matched to a gene: 6. The CDR3 loop reads CASSRSTGASYEQYF. In DNA, the CDR3 is TGTGCCAGCTCACGCTCGACAGGGGCTTCCTACGAGCAGTACTTC.

V is TRBV5-1 and J is TRBJ1-2; 9 bases are shared with TRBD1. Germline V gene sequence: CDR1 SGHRS, CDR2 YFSETQ. Trimming at V came to 0 bases and at J to 4 bases, leaving 7 bases not matched to a gene. The CDR3 extends over 16 amino acids. The CDR3 DNA sequence: TGCGCCAGCAGCTTGGAAGGACAGGGGATCGGCTATGGCTACACCTTC. This gives the protein CASSLEGQGIGYGYTF.

The chain links TRBV21-1 to TRBJ2-7; TRBD1, the table's D call, was not compared with the DNA. TRBV21-1 is a listed pseudogene. The CDR3 runs 14 residues. CDR3 coding DNA: TGTGCCAGCAGCAAAGAGGGGTTACGGTTGTCGCAGTACTTC. It codes for CASSKEGLRLSQYF.

This rearrangement joins TRBV7-6 to TRBJ1-1; the D is unclear. V gave up 4 bases and J gave up 4 bases, with 4 bases separating them. This CDR3 contains 11 residues. CDR1 is SGHVS, CDR2 FNYEAQ, per germline. The DNA for the CDR3 is TGTGCCAGCAGCTCCGCCACTGAAGCTTTCTTT. Its translation is CASSSATEAFF.

This chain joins TRBV4-3 and TRBJ2-4; a possible D gene is TRBD1 (6 bases). CDR1 is LGHNA and CDR2 is YSLEER in the germline V gene. With 0 bases removed from V and 7 bases from J, the gap between germline ends came to 10 bases. The length of the CDR3 is 14 residues. CDR3: CASSQETGRNIQYF. The CDR3 DNA is TGCGCCAGCAGCCAAGAGACAGGACGGAACATTCAGTACTTC.

The chain couples TRBV19 to TRBJ1-1; the D is unclear. Germline V gene sequence: CDR1 LNHDA, CDR2 SQIVND (reference sequence). The CDR3 is 15 amino acids. V gave up 3 bases and J gave up 0 bases, with 11 bases separating them. The CDR3 loop reads CASSMFFGLNTEAFF. The CDR3 DNA reads TGTGCCAGTAGTATGTTTTTCGGCCTGAACACTGAAGCTTTCTTT.

This chain joins TRBV5-4 and TRBJ1-3; D gene uncertain. V was pared by 4 bases and J by 0 bases, with 14 bases between. This CDR3 has 16 amino acids. Germline-derived CDR1 and CDR2 are SGHNT and YYREEE (reference sequence). The CDR3 DNA is TGTGCCAGCAGCGCCTTTGGGGAACTCTCTGGAAACACCATATATTTT. The encoded protein is CASSAFGELSGNTIYF.

This clone came up once. The J gene is TRBJ2-7, the V gene TRBV2, with 9 bases lining up with TRBD2. CDR3 length: 16 amino acids. Germline trimming cut 3 bases from V and 2 bases from J; bases unmatched to any gene: 8. The germline V gene encodes CDR1 SNHLY and CDR2 FYNNEI. The CDR3 DNA reads TGTGCCAGCAGTGATTCTCGGGCGGGAGGGACCTACGAGCAGTACTTC. Translating gives CASSDSRAGGTYEQYF.

The chain carries TRBV6-5 and TRBJ2-7; a weak D match, TRBD1 (5 bases). Germline V CDR1 and CDR2: MNHEY, SVGAGI. The length of the CDR3 is 14 residues. Trimming cost V 7 bases and J 6 bases, with 19 bases left between them. CDR3 region: CASTPAVGRFEQYF. DNA of the CDR3: TGTGCCAGCACACCTGCCGTGGGGCGGTTCGAGCAGTACTTC.

The V and J genes are TRBV12-5 and TRBJ2-7; D unresolved. Germline CDR1 is LGHNT and CDR2 is FRNRAP. This CDR3 is built from 14 residues. V dropped 4 bases and J dropped 2 bases, with 12 bases sitting between them. CDR3 DNA: TGTGCTAGTGGTTCCGAGGAAGGCCCCTACGAGCAGTACTTC. The encoded protein is CASGSEEGPYEQYF.

This chain links TRBV6-2 or TRBV6-3 with TRBJ2-7; tentatively, D is TRBD1 (6 bases). The CDR3 extends over 12 amino acids. Germline assignment: CDR1 MNHEY and CDR2 SVGEGT. V lost 5 bases and J lost 2, with 7 bases in between. The CDR3 sequence is CASSEGAYEQYF. For the CDR3, the DNA is TGTGCCAGCAGTGAGGGGGCCTACGAGCAGTACTTC.

The chain combines TRBV27 with TRBJ2-7, with 8 bases aligning to TRBD2. Trimming cost V 4 bases and J 6 bases; bases outside gene matches: 20. CDR1 is MNHEY, CDR2 SMNVEV, per germline (reference sequence). This CDR3 is built from 18 residues. CDR3 protein: CASSSKWGGGNPASEQYF. CDR3 nucleotides: TGTGCCAGCAGTTCGAAGTGGGGCGGGGGGAACCCTGCAAGCGAGCAGTACTTC.